What follows describes a single T cell receptor beta chain. In the study's own analysis: Estimates of nucleated cell counts were drawn from the amplification of reference gene primers. Libraries were prepared by immunoSEQ multiplex PCR; TCRdb keeps only in-frame clonotypes and omits some of them. Clonal size and the V and J genes are those of that table, whereas D and trimming came from the DNA. This table holds more than 200,000 clones, 86% found once. The record originates from a study of blood T cell repertoires in COVID-19. The wider study: Both acute and convalescent COVID-19 samples were obtained from the United States, Italy and Spain. PBMCs, B-cell-depleted T cells, or T cells provided the cDNA or gDNA that made up the material.

Followed over time, Seattle patients had been enrolled while infection was active. The specimen sequenced was peripheral blood. This receptor was taken from a woman aged 50 to 60 with COVID-19, enrolled during active disease.

The CDR3, as DNA: TGTGCCAGCAGTAGGGACAGGGGTAGCACAGATACGCAGTATTTT. As protein: CASSRDRGSTDTQYF. The chain has TRBV2 and TRBJ2-3; TRBD1 agrees at 10 bases. Germline V gives CDR1 SNHLY, CDR2 FYNNEI. J lost 0 bases, V lost 5 bases, and 2 bases had no gene match. CDR3 length: 15 amino acids.